A single sample gave rise to the 31 T cell receptor beta chains below, sequenced in a study of T cells in Graves' hyperthyroidism and ophthalmopathy. Amplification yielded TCR beta CDR3 regions, with RNA transcripts as the source. HTBI primers were the set used in a first-round RT-PCR of the TCR CDR3. TCRdb used MiXCR to reprocess the multiplex PCR reads, holding one entry per CDR3 protein. The sample shows tens of thousands of distinct CDR3 sequences, 49% of them seen only once. The material sequenced was blood. These receptors were collected from a woman between 45 and 60 years old with Graves' hyperthyroidism that later progressed to Graves' ophthalmopathy.

V usage is TRBV10-1 and J usage is TRBJ2-5; 7 bases line up with TRBD2. The ends lost 4 bases at V and 0 bases at J; junction bases unmatched: 5. CDR3 size: 15 residues. Germline lookup yields CDR1 WNHNN and CDR2 SYGVQD (reference sequence). For the CDR3, the DNA is TGCGCCAGCAGTGGGACTGGGGGGGACCAAGAGACCCAGTACTTC. Protein product: CASSGTGGDQETQYF.

The sample holds many counts of this clonotype. The genes are TRBV5-1 and TRBJ2-7, with D maybe TRBD1 (6 bases). CDR1 SGHRS and CDR2 YFSETQ come from the germline V gene. V dropped 3 bases and J dropped 2 bases, with 9 bases sitting between them. This CDR3 region has 13 residues. The CDR3 bases are TGCGCCAGCAGCTCCGGGACAACCTACGAGCAGTACTTC. Its protein is CASSSGTTYEQYF.

This clonotype is categorized as medium-sized. The rearrangement joins TRBV2 to TRBJ2-3; TRBD2 is a possible D gene (6 bases). CDR1 is SNHLY, CDR2 FYNNEI, per germline. The CDR3 length is 14 residues. Trimming took 7 bases from V and 2 from J, leaving 13 bases between them. The CDR3 bases are TGTGCCAGCACCCTAGCGCGAGACACAGATACGCAGTATTTT. This translates into CASTLARDTDTQYF.

This clonotype was picked up many times. J is TRBJ2-5 and V is TRBV12-3 or TRBV12-4; D is ambiguous. Deletions cut 3 bases from V and 1 base from J, with 24 bases between. CDR3 length: 19 residues. The CDR3 protein is CASSLRSAHFRPFQETQYF. The CDR3 DNA reads TGTGCCAGCAGTTTGAGGTCTGCTCATTTCAGACCTTTCCAAGAGACCCAGTACTTC.

This chain links TRBV2 with TRBJ1-4; 9 nucleotides line up with TRBD1. This CDR3 contains 15 residues. V lost 2 bases to trimming and J lost 5 bases; unmatched junction nucleotides: 3. Germline V CDR1 and CDR2: SNHLY, FYNNEI. The CDR3 region has the DNA TGTGCCAGCAGTGAATCCGGGACAGGGAATGAAAAACTGTTTTTT. Amino acid sequence: CASSESGTGNEKLFF.

Only one count was recorded for this clonotype. The chain carries TRBV29-1 and TRBJ2-7; the D gene is possibly TRBD2 (6 bases). CDR1 is SQVTM, CDR2 ANQGSEA, per germline. V lost 3 bases and J lost 2, with 8 bases in between. The CDR3 runs to 12 residues. CDR3: CSVEVAAYEQYF. CDR3 DNA sequence: TGCAGCGTTGAGGTAGCGGCCTACGAGCAGTACTTC.

This clonotype was seen just once. At one end, the junction sequence differs from germline, possibly due to a read error. The chain carries TRBV10-3 and TRBJ2-7, with TRBD1 as a possible D gene (5 bases). Germline CDR1 and CDR2: ENHRY and SYGVKD. The CDR3 sequence is 14 residues long. CDR3 sequence: CAFSGRAGGYKQYF. CDR3 bases: TGTGCCTTCAGTGGCAGGGCCGGTGGATACAAGCAGTACTTC.

The chain couples TRBV19 to TRBJ2-5; 11 nucleotides match TRBD1. The CDR3 contains 15 residues. Germline V gene lookup returns CDR1 LNHDA and CDR2 SQIVND (reference sequence). V dropped 4 bases and J dropped 9; count of bases not matched to a gene: 10. CDR3 residues: CASSRGQGGNQPQYF. CDR3 coding DNA: TGTGCCAGTAGTAGGGGACAGGGGGGCAATCAGCCCCAGTACTTC.

J is TRBJ2-1 and V is TRBV9; D possibly corresponds to TRBD2 (6 bases). CDR1 and CDR2 (germline): SGDLS, YYNGEE. The CDR3 is 16 amino acids. V was pared by 0 bases and J by 7 bases, with 17 bases between. CDR3 in DNA: TGTGCCAGCAGCGTAGGGGCGGGATGGGGTTTAAATGAGCAGTTCTTC. As protein: CASSVGAGWGLNEQFF. The variable domain in full, completed from reference TRBV9 and TRBJ2-1, reads DSGVTQTPKHLITATGQRVTLRCSPRSGDLSVYWYQQSLDQGLQFLIQYYNGEERAKGNILERFSAQQFPDLHSELNLSSLELGDSALYFCASSVGAGWGLNEQFFGPGTRLTVL.

This clonotype was seen at least ten times. The chain combines TRBV20-1 with TRBJ2-7; 10 bases agree with TRBD2. CDR1 and CDR2 (germline): DFQATT, SNEGSKA (reference sequence). Trimming at V came to 3 bases and at J to 1 base, leaving 9 bases not matched to a gene. This CDR3 is built from 16 residues. CDR3 DNA: TGCAGTGCTAGGTGGGCTAGCGGGAGTCAATCCTACGAGCAGTACTTC. Its translation: CSARWASGSQSYEQYF.

The chain carries TRBV20-1 and TRBJ1-2; possibly TRBD1 for D (6 bases). V gave up 6 bases and J gave up 7 bases, with 18 bases separating them. Germline values: CDR1 DFQATT, CDR2 SNEGSKA (reference sequence). The CDR3 totals 13 residues. As DNA, the CDR3 is TGCAGTGCCCGGGACGGGGGCTCGGGTGGCTACACCTTC. Translated, it gives CSARDGGSGGYTF.

By share, this clonotype counts as large. Written as DNA, the CDR3 is TGTGCCAGCAGCTTGGCAGGGGGCGGGATGAACACTGAAGCTTTCTTT. It specifies CASSLAGGGMNTEAFF. J is TRBJ1-1 and V is TRBV5-4; 8 nucleotides agree with TRBD1. Germline V gene data show CDR1 as SGHNT and CDR2 as YYREEE (reference sequence). Trimming at V came to 0 bases and at J to 0 bases, leaving 4 bases not matched to a gene. This CDR3 has 16 amino acids.

The rearrangement joins TRBV10-3 to TRBJ2-2; D remains unclear. V gave up 4 bases and J gave up 1 base, with 4 bases separating them. Germline V gene sequence: CDR1 ENHRY, CDR2 SYGVKD. The CDR3 covers 13 residues. CDR3 in amino acids: CAISGENTGELFF. CDR3 coding DNA: TGTGCCATCAGTGGCGAGAACACCGGGGAGCTGTTTTTT.

On this clonotype: No conserved phenylalanine or tryptophan is present at the end of the CDR3, so a read error is the likely explanation. Because the CDR3's place on the DNA is in doubt, the DNA is left out and the CDR3 is given as listed by TCRdb. CDR3 amino acids: CASSQHYQR. The rearrangement uses TRBV4-1 and TRBJ2-7. The CDR3 has 9 residues if both end residues are counted. Germline assignment: CDR1 MGHRA and CDR2 YSYEKL.

V usage is TRBV25-1 and J usage is TRBJ2-6, with D perhaps matching TRBD2 (6 bases). The V end was cut by 3 bases, the J end by 9 bases, with 15 bases between. The CDR3 loop spans 15 amino acids. Germline CDR1 is MGHDK and CDR2 is SYGVNS. This CDR3 is CASSEVAASYNVLTF. The CDR3 DNA reads TGTGCCAGCAGTGAGGTAGCGGCTTCCTACAACGTCCTGACTTTC.

This clonotype was detected ten times or more. This chain links TRBV12-3 or TRBV12-4 with TRBJ2-7, with 8 positions matching TRBD2. With 4 bases clipped from V and 4 bases from J, the junction kept 12 bases outside the gene matches. The CDR3 covers 16 residues. The CDR3 here is CASSSIESGGPYEQYF. CDR3 nucleotide sequence: TGTGCCAGCAGTTCGATTGAGTCGGGAGGGCCTTACGAGCAGTACTTC.

V usage is TRBV20-1 and J usage is TRBJ2-1; the match to TRBD1 covers 7 bases. V was pared by 3 bases and J by 10 bases, with 3 bases of the junction left unmatched. The CDR3 has 11 residues. Germline CDR1 reads DFQATT; CDR2 reads SNEGSKA (reference sequence). The CDR3 DNA reads as TGCAGTGCTAGGGACAGGAGGGAGCAGTTCTTC. Protein sequence: CSARDRREQFF.

This clonotype was recorded many times. V is TRBV7-9 and J is TRBJ1-4; the D is unclear. V was pared by 5 bases and J by 0 bases, with 7 bases between. This CDR3 comprises 14 residues. From germline, CDR1 is SEHNR and CDR2 FQNEAQ (reference sequence). The CDR3 nucleotides are TGTGCCAGCAGCCCGGGTGCAACTAATGAAAAACTGTTTTTT. This gives the protein CASSPGATNEKLFF.

This clonotype is deemed medium-sized. The chain has TRBV20-1 and TRBJ1-2; D gene unclear. The germline V gene has CDR1 DFQATT and CDR2 SNEGSKA (reference sequence). CDR3 length: 12 residues. Trimming cost V 8 bases and J 0 bases, with 10 bases left between them. The chain's CDR3 is CSTYEANYGYTF. In nucleotides, the CDR3 is TGCAGTACCTATGAAGCTAACTATGGCTACACCTTC.

This clonotype counts as medium-sized. V and J are TRBV2 and TRBJ1-2, with 7 bases fitting TRBD1. Germline values: CDR1 SNHLY, CDR2 FYNNEI. The V and J ends lost 7 bases and 0 bases, in that order; junction bases with no gene match: 2. The CDR3 contains 13 residues. This CDR3 reads CASKGGPNYGYTF. DNA for the CDR3: TGTGCCAGCAAAGGGGGCCCTAACTATGGCTACACCTTC.

V usage is TRBV7-2 and J usage is TRBJ1-5; 10 positions match TRBD1. The CDR3 is 21 amino acids. V shed 6 bases, J shed 7 bases, and the junction held 27 bases outside the gene matches. Germline V gives CDR1 SGHTA, CDR2 FQGNSA. CDR3 sequence reads: CASSFPLVKGQTGGLGQPQHF. The DNA of the CDR3 is TGTGCCAGCAGTTTTCCGCTCGTTAAGGGTCAGACAGGGGGCTTAGGACAGCCCCAGCATTTT.

Details on this clonotype: The final CDR3 position lacks the conserved phenylalanine or tryptophan, pointing to a likely read error. The chain uses TRBV7-2 and TRBJ1-1; 7 bases are shared with TRBD1. Germline assignment: CDR1 SGHTA and CDR2 FQGNSA. V was clipped by 3 bases and J by 8 bases; unmatched bases: 6. The CDR3 contains 13 residues. The CDR3 spells CASSFATGTEAFL. The CDR3 nucleotides are TGTGCCAGCAGCTTTGCGACAGGGACCGAAGCTTTCCTT.

This clonotype showed up many times. The V and J genes are TRBV19 and TRBJ2-6, with TRBD2 matching 12 bases. V lost 11 bases, J lost 4 bases, and 12 bases stayed unmatched. The CDR3 contains 17 residues. Germline V lookup: CDR1 LNHDA, CDR2 SQIVND (reference sequence). The CDR3 region has the DNA TGTGCCGGCCGGACTAGCGGGGCCCATTCAGGGGCCAACGTCCTGACTTTC. Its translation: CAGRTSGAHSGANVLTF.

The chain is built from TRBV5-1 and TRBJ2-7; possible D gene TRBD1, 6 bases. CDR3 length equals 14 residues. In germline, CDR1 is SGHRS, CDR2 YFSETQ. V gave up 4 bases and J gave up 1 base, with 12 bases separating them. The CDR3: CASSTDSISYEQYF. CDR3 sequence (DNA): TGCGCCAGCAGCACGGACAGTATATCCTACGAGCAGTACTTC.

In its sample, this clonotype was seen many times. The chain joins TRBV6-1 to TRBJ1-5, with 7 bases identical to TRBD1. CDR1 is MNHNS, CDR2 SASEGT, per germline. The CDR3 runs 18 residues. Trimming took 0 bases from V and 6 from J; bases not matched to a gene: 14. CDR3 DNA: TGTGCCAGCAGTGAAGCGCCCCGGGACAGTCTACGGGGTCAGCCCCAGCATTTT. Translation gives CASSEAPRDSLRGQPQHF.

This clonotype has more than one count but fewer than ten. The chain couples TRBV9 to TRBJ2-1; 12 bases are shared with TRBD2. The V gene's germline CDR1 is SGDLS and CDR2 YYNGEE. V gave up 1 base and J gave up 4 bases; unmatched junction bases: 3. This CDR3 is built from 16 residues. Here the CDR3 reads CASSVKGTSGYNEQFF. CDR3 nucleotides: TGTGCCAGCAGCGTAAAAGGGACTAGCGGGTACAATGAGCAGTTCTTC. The full variable domain, with the rest looked up from reference TRBV9 and TRBJ2-1, is DSGVTQTPKHLITATGQRVTLRCSPRSGDLSVYWYQQSLDQGLQFLIQYYNGEERAKGNILERFSAQQFPDLHSELNLSSLELGDSALYFCASSVKGTSGYNEQFFGPGTRLTVL.

This clonotype was detected many times. V is TRBV20-1 and J is TRBJ1-2; D call uncertain. Germline assignment: CDR1 DFQATT and CDR2 SNEGSKA (reference sequence). The CDR3 has 10 residues. V lost 0 bases and J lost 4, with 0 bases in between. The CDR3 region has the DNA TGCAGTGCTAGAGACTATGGCTACACCTTC. This sequence encodes CSARDYGYTF.

This clonotype was counted many times. This sequence joins TRBV19 and TRBJ2-7, with 11 positions matching TRBD1. The trim removed 5 bases at V and 4 bases at J, leaving 4 bases unmatched. There are 14 residues in the CDR3. The V gene's germline CDR1 is LNHDA and CDR2 SQIVND (reference sequence). This CDR3 is CASSSGTGGYEQYF. DNA for the CDR3: TGTGCCAGTAGTTCCGGGACAGGGGGGTACGAGCAGTACTTC.

This clonotype occurred once. The chain is built from TRBV10-2 and TRBJ2-5, with D perhaps matching TRBD1 (5 bases). The ends were cut back, 3 bases at V and 0 bases at J, with 14 bases in the middle. This CDR3 region has 16 residues. The V gene's germline CDR1 is WSHSY and CDR2 SAAADI. The CDR3: CASSEITVGDQETQYF. CDR3 nucleotide sequence: TGCGCCAGCAGTGAAATTACTGTAGGGGACCAAGAGACCCAGTACTTC.

This clonotype was observed at least ten times. The chain has TRBV30 and TRBJ2-2; tentatively, D is TRBD1 or TRBD2 (5 bases each). Per germline, CDR1 GTSNPN and CDR2 SVGIG (reference sequence). This CDR3 is 14 amino acids long. Trimming took 3 bases from V and 0 from J, leaving 8 bases between them. CDR3 sequence: CAWSEGTNTGELFF. The CDR3 nucleotides read TGTGCCTGGAGCGAGGGGACGAACACCGGGGAGCTGTTTTTT.

Notes on this clonotype: This sequence may be a read error, since a much larger clone differs from it by one base. No conserved phenylalanine or tryptophan ends this CDR3, so it is likely a read error. The chain uses TRBV18 and TRBJ1-2, with D unclear. CDR3 size: 11 residues. The germline V gene encodes CDR1 KGHSH and CDR2 LQKENI. The V end lost 5 bases, the J end lost 8 bases, and 9 bases lay between the germline ends. The CDR3 DNA reads TGTGCCAGCTCAGGACTCAAGGGCTACACCTCC. As protein: CASSGLKGYTS.